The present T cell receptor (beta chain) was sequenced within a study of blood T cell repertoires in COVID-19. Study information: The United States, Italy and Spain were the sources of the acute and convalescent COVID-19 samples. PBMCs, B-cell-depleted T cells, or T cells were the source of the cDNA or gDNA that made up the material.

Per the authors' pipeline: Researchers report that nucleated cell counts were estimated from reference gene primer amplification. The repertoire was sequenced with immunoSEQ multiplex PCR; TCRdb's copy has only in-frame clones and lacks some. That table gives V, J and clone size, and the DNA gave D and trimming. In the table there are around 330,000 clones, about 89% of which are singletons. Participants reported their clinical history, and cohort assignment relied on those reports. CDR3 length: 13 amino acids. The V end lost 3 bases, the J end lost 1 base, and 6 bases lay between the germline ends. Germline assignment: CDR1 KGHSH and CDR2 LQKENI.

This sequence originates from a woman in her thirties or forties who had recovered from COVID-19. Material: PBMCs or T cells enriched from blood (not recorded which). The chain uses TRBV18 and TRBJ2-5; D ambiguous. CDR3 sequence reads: CASSPTTQETQYF. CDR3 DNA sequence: TGTGCCAGCTCACCGACAACCCAAGAGACCCAGTACTTC.